These 21 T cell receptor beta chains share one sample of origin, sequenced in a study of beta chain features in type 1 diabetes (dated by TCRdb to between 2017 and 2018). The investigation overall reported the following: Type 1 diabetes patients showed a moderate but significant shortening of TCRB CDR3 length in all four CD4+ subsets.

The antigens for these receptors are not known. The method behind the library was the immunoSEQ multiplex PCR assay. The entire isolated RNA was reverse transcribed using the High Capacity cDNA Reverse Transcription Kit, and thus expressed TCRB transcripts were sequenced. Sourced from immuneACCESS, this table was stored by TCRdb with only in-frame sequences that have V and J called. A share of the clones is absent; for the studies checked, an unresolved V gene accounts for under half, and the remainder has no known explanation. The sample table contains approximately 250,000 clones; only one count was recorded for 11% of them. More than 0.015% of the sample is in the top ten clones. The material sequenced was naive CD4+ T cells from blood. The sample's cell subset or site label, decoded: true naive CD4+ T cells. These receptors came from a man in his thirties or forties with type 1 diabetes.

This chain links TRBV9 with TRBJ1-2; TRBD1 is a possible D gene (5 bases). Germline assignment: CDR1 SGDLS and CDR2 YYNGEE. The V end was cut by 2 bases, the J end by 0 bases, with 8 bases between. The CDR3 loop spans 14 amino acids. CDR3 protein: CASSVGAANYGYTF. In DNA, the CDR3 is TGTGCCAGCAGCGTTGGGGCAGCTAACTATGGCTACACCTTC.

This clone was picked up a small number of times. The junction differs from germline at one of its ends, possibly a read error. V is TRBV7-9 and J is TRBJ2-7; 11 positions agree with TRBD2. The CDR3 spans 14 residues. Germline CDR1 SEHNR, CDR2 FQNEAQ (reference sequence). The CDR3 DNA is TGTGCCAGCAGCGTAGCGGGGGGGCCGAGCGAGCAGTACTTC. Residues: CASSVAGGPSEQYF.

This clone was detected a few times. The chain recombines TRBV5-6 with TRBJ1-1, with D hard to call. There are 13 residues in the CDR3. Trimming removed 4 bases at V and 0 bases at J, with 7 bases between. Germline loops: CDR1 SGHDT, CDR2 YYEEEE. CDR3 nucleotide sequence: TGTGCCAGCAGCCGTCAGTTGAACACTGAAGCTTTCTTT. Its protein product is CASSRQLNTEAFF. The variable domain in full, completed from reference TRBV5-6 and TRBJ1-1, reads DAGVTQSPTHLIKTRGQQVTLRCSPKSGHDTVSWYQQALGQGPQFIFQYYEEEERQRGNFPDRFSGHQFPNYSSELNVNALLLGDSALYLCASSRQLNTEAFFGQGTRLTVV.

J is TRBJ2-5 and V is TRBV7-9; 9 nucleotides match TRBD2. The CDR3 contains 16 residues. Germline V lookup: CDR1 SEHNR, CDR2 FQNEAQ (reference sequence). The junction had 11 bases not matched to a gene; V was cut back by 5 bases and J by 4 bases. CDR3 nucleotide sequence: TGTGCCAGCAGCGCAGCCGTGGCGGGGGGGAGAGAGACCCAGTACTTC. The encoded protein is CASSAAVAGGRETQYF.

This clone was counted a few times. The V call is TRBV29-1, the J call TRBJ1-2; possible D gene TRBD1, 6 bases. The CDR3 contains 14 residues. Trimming removed 1 base from V and 2 bases from J, with 11 bases in between. In germline, CDR1 is SQVTM, CDR2 ANQGSEA. The chain's CDR3 is CSVEGGQGNYGYTF. For the CDR3, the DNA is TGCAGCGTTGAAGGGGGGCAGGGCAACTATGGCTACACCTTC.

A few counts support this clone. The chain combines TRBV9 with TRBJ2-2; 9 bases agree with TRBD2. CDR1 and CDR2 from the germline V gene are SGDLS and YYNGEE. This CDR3 has 16 amino acids. V dropped 0 bases and J dropped 7; count of bases not matched to a gene: 7. The chain's CDR3 is CASSVAGTSRLGELFF. Here the CDR3 DNA reads TGTGCCAGCAGCGTAGCTGGGACTAGCAGGCTCGGGGAGCTGTTTTTT.

Of note for this clone: The same CDR3 can be traced to other DNA sequences in this sample. The chain recombines TRBV7-3 with TRBJ2-3; maybe TRBD2 (5 bases). CDR3 length equals 14 residues. Germline loops: CDR1 SGHTA, CDR2 FQGTGA. Trimming took off 2 bases at V and 0 bases at J, with 6 bases between the two ends. The DNA for the CDR3 is TGTGCCAGCAGCTTAGGGAGCAGCACAGATACGCAGTATTTT. Amino acids: CASSLGSSTDTQYF.

The V and J genes are TRBV30 and TRBJ1-5; D call uncertain. CDR3 length equals 13 residues. V dropped 2 bases and J dropped 4 bases, with 9 bases sitting between them. CDR1 is GTSNPN, CDR2 SVGIG, per germline (reference sequence). CDR3 DNA: TGTGCCTGGAGTCCGACTTGGAATCAGCCCCAGCATTTT. Its translation is CAWSPTWNQPQHF.

This clone was seen a handful of times. The CDR3 DNA sequence: TGTGCCAGCACCTTGGACAGGGGGAACGTCCTGACTTTC. This codes for CASTLDRGNVLTF. V gene TRBV7-6 combines with J gene TRBJ2-6, with 10 bases matching TRBD1. The CDR3 consists of 13 residues. Germline V gene sequence: CDR1 SGHVS, CDR2 FNYEAQ. Trimming cost V 7 bases and J 10 bases; bases outside gene matches: 4.

This clone appeared once. The chain couples TRBV5-1 to TRBJ2-3, with 8 bases lining up with TRBD2. The CDR3 extends over 14 amino acids. Germline CDR1 SGHRS, CDR2 YFSETQ. Trimming at V came to 0 bases and at J to 5 bases, leaving 2 bases not matched to a gene. CDR3 sequence: CASSLERGLDTQYF. CDR3 bases: TGCGCCAGCAGCTTGGAGCGGGGGCTAGATACGCAGTATTTT.

This clone appeared a few times. This chain links TRBV6-5 with TRBJ1-1, with D tentatively TRBD1 (6 bases). CDR3 length: 14 residues. Germline lookup yields CDR1 MNHEY and CDR2 SVGAGI. Trimming took off 5 bases at V and 1 base at J, with 11 bases between the two ends. CDR3 region: CASSPPGQNTEAFF. The CDR3 DNA sequence: TGTGCCAGCAGTCCCCCGGGACAGAACACTGAAGCTTTCTTT.

This clone was observed a few times. Here the CDR3 reads CSVEIAGGRETQYF. The CDR3, as DNA: TGCAGCGTTGAAATCGCAGGGGGCAGGGAGACCCAGTACTTC. This chain joins TRBV29-1 and TRBJ2-5, with 8 bases lining up with TRBD1. Germline values: CDR1 SQVTM, CDR2 ANQGSEA. CDR3 length: 14 amino acids. The V gene end was trimmed by 2 bases and the J gene end by 5 bases; junction bases not matched to a gene: 7.

Concerning this clone itself: The same CDR3 is also encoded by other DNA sequences in this sample. This chain connects TRBV29-1 to TRBJ1-1; D ambiguous. The germline CDR1 and CDR2 sequences are SQVTM and ANQGSEA. V lost 3 bases and J lost 2, with 10 bases in between. CDR3 size: 13 residues. CDR3 coding DNA: TGCAGCGTTGATCGATCTACCAACACTGAAGCTTTCTTT. Translation: CSVDRSTNTEAFF. Full variable domain (outside the CDR3, taken from reference TRBV29-1 and TRBJ1-1): SAVISQKPSRDICQRGTSLTIQCQVDSQVTMMFWYRQQPGQSLTLIATANQGSEATYESGFVIDKFPISRPNLTFSTLTVSNMSPEDSSIYLCSVDRSTNTEAFFGQGTRLTVV.

A few counts support this clone. V gene TRBV29-1 combines with J gene TRBJ2-5; D might be TRBD2 (7 bases). The CDR3 sequence is 16 residues long. The V end lost 7 bases, the J end lost 7 bases, and 28 bases lay between the germline ends. Per the germline V gene, CDR1 is SQVTM and CDR2 is ANQGSEA. In nucleotides, the CDR3 is TGCAGCGGGGATGAGGGCGGGGGCCTCGGAATTGGGACCCAGTACTTC. This translates into CSGDEGGGLGIGTQYF.

The chain combines TRBV19 with TRBJ2-5; 9 bases fit TRBD1. The CDR3 is 14 residues long. V lost 5 bases and J lost 4; bases outside the gene matches: 5. CDR1 and CDR2 (germline): LNHDA, SQIVND (reference sequence). This chain's CDR3 is CASSFGTGRETQYF. For the CDR3, the DNA is TGTGCCAGTAGTTTCGGGACAGGGAGAGAGACCCAGTACTTC.

J is TRBJ2-7 and V is TRBV28; TRBD1 matches at 7 bases. V shed 4 bases and J 7 bases; nucleotides not matched to a gene: 10. Per the germline V gene, CDR1 is MDHEN and CDR2 is SYDVKM. The CDR3 runs 14 residues. CDR3 region: CASSSGTVPREQYF. The CDR3 DNA is TGTGCCAGCAGTTCCGGGACAGTCCCTCGGGAGCAGTACTTC.

This clone was observed a handful of times. The V and J genes are TRBV2 and TRBJ1-2; 8 nucleotides line up with TRBD1. V dropped 8 bases and J dropped 3; count of bases not matched to a gene: 8. The CDR3 totals 14 residues. The germline gives CDR1 SNHLY, CDR2 FYNNEI. The DNA of the CDR3 is TGTGCCAGCCTCCGGGACAGGCAATACTATGGCTACACCTTC. Translated, it gives CASLRDRQYYGYTF.

The chain combines TRBV6-1 with TRBJ2-2; 10 bases map to TRBD1. J gave up 5 bases and V 7 bases, and 4 bases lay outside the gene matches. The CDR3 has 14 amino acids. Germline-derived CDR1 and CDR2 are MNHNS and SASEGT. CDR3 DNA: TGTGCCAGCATCCGGACAGGGGGGACCGGGGAGCTGTTTTTT. The encoded protein is CASIRTGGTGELFF.

This chain joins TRBV14 and TRBJ1-2; D might be TRBD1 (6 bases). The CDR3 loop spans 16 amino acids. Trimming shortened V by 0 bases and J by 4 bases, and 15 bases separated the two germline ends. CDR1 is SGHDN and CDR2 is FVKESK in the germline V gene. This chain's CDR3 is CASSQEGPRGVYGYTF. The DNA of the CDR3 is TGTGCCAGCAGCCAAGAAGGCCCCAGGGGCGTCTATGGCTACACCTTC.

The sample holds a few counts of this clone. The chain couples TRBV4-1 to TRBJ1-6; TRBD1 matches at 9 bases. In germline, CDR1 is MGHRA, CDR2 YSYEKL. The CDR3 is 17 residues long. Trimming removed 1 base from V and 7 bases from J; junction bases left unmatched: 8. The CDR3 sequence is CASSQVVLGTGNSPLHF. The CDR3 DNA reads TGCGCCAGCAGCCAAGTGGTCCTAGGGACAGGGAATTCACCCCTCCACTTT.

In this sample, this clone turned up a few times. The chain is built from TRBV9 and TRBJ2-6; TRBD2 matches at 13 bases. The CDR3 extends over 18 amino acids. With 3 bases clipped from V and 2 bases from J, the junction kept 5 bases outside the gene matches. Germline V gives CDR1 SGDLS, CDR2 YYNGEE. The CDR3 sequence is CASSGLLAGGTGANVLTF. Written as DNA, the CDR3 is TGTGCCAGCAGCGGGCTACTAGCGGGGGGGACTGGGGCCAACGTCCTGACTTTC. Complete variable domain (other parts from reference TRBV9 and TRBJ2-6): DSGVTQTPKHLITATGQRVTLRCSPRSGDLSVYWYQQSLDQGLQFLIQYYNGEERAKGNILERFSAQQFPDLHSELNLSSLELGDSALYFCASSGLLAGGTGANVLTFGAGSRLTVL.